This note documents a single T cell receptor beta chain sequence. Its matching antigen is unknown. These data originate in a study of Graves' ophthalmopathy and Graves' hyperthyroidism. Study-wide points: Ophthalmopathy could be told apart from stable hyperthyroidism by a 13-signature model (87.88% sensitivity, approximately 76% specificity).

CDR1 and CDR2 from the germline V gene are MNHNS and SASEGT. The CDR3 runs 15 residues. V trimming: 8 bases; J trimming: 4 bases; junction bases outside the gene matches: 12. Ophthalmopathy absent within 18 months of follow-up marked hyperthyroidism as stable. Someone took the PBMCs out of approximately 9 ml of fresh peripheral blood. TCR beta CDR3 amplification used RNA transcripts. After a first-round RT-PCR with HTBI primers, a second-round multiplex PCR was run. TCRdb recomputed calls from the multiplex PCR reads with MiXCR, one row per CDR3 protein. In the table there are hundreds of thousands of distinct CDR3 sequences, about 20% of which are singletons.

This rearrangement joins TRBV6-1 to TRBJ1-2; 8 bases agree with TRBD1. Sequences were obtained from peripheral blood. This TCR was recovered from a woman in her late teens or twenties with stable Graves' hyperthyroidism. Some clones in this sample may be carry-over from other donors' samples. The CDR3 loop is CASYGLQGGTYGYTF. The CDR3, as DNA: TGTGCCAGCTATGGGTTACAGGGGGGGACCTATGGCTACACCTTC.